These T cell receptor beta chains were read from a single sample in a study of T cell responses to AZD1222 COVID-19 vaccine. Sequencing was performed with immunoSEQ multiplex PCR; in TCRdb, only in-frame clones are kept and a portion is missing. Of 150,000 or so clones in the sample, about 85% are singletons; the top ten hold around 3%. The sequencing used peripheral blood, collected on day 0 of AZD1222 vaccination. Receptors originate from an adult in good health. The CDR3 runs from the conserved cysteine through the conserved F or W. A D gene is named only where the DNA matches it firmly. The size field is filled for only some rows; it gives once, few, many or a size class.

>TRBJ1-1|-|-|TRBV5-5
TGTGCCAGCAGCTTGGCCGTTAAGGGGGACATGAACACTGAAGCTTTCTTT
CASSLAVKGDMNTEAFF
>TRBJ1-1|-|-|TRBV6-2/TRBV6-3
TGTGCCAGCAGCCCCGACAGGATGACCTTTAACACTGAAGCTTTCTTT
CASSPDRMTFNTEAFF
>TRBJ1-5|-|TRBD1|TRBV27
TGTGCCAGCAGTACACTCTACAGGGGGCTGGGGAGCAATCAGCCCCAGCATTTT
CASSTLYRGLGSNQPQHF
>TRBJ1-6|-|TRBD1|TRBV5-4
TGTGCCAGCAGCTCACCACAGGGGACGCATTCACCCCTCCACTTT
CASSSPQGTHSPLHF
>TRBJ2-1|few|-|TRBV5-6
TGTGCCAGCAGCTTGGTATCGTCAGGGGGGTGGAATGAGCAGTTCTTC
CASSLVSSGGWNEQFF
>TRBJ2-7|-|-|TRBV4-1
TGCGCCAGCAGCCAAGACTGGTCGTACGAGCAGTACTTC
CASSQDWSYEQYF
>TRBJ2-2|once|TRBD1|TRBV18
TGTGCCAGCTCACCCACAGGGGGCGACACCGGGGAGCTGTTTTTT
CASSPTGGDTGELFF
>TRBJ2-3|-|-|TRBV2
TGTGCCAGCACTCAGCAGGACCGCACAGATACGCAGTATTTT
CASTQQDRTDTQYF
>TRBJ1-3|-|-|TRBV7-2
TGTGCCAGCAGCTTTACGGGACCTGGAAACACCATATATTTT
CASSFTGPGNTIYF
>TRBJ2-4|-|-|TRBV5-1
TGCGCCAGCAGCTTGGCGGGGCTTAATAACATTCAGTACTTC
CASSLAGLNNIQYF
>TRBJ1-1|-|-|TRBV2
TGTGCCAGCACCGGCCATGGGGACACTGAAGCTTTCTTT
CASTGHGDTEAFF
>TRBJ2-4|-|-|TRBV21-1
TGTGCCAGCAGCAAACAGGGAGTATTAGCCAAAAACATTCAGTACTTC
CASSKQGVLAKNIQYF
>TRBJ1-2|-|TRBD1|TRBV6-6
TGTGCCAGCAGTCCTGACCCCAGACAGGGAGGAGGCTATGGCTACACCTTC
CASSPDPRQGGGYGYTF
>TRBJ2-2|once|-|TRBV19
TGTGCCAGTAGGTCGGACACCGGGGAGCTGTTTTTT
CASRSDTGELFF
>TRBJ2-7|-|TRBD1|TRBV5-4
TGTGCCAGCAGCAACCGGGACAGGGGTCCCTACGAGCAGTACTTC
CASSNRDRGPYEQYF
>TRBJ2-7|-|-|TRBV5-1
TGCGCCAGCAGCTTGGGATCAGGGCTCAGGGACGAGCAGTACTTC
CASSLGSGLRDEQYF
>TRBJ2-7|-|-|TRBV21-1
TGTGCCAGCAGCAAATTCGCAAGTTCGGGACGCCGGAGCTCCTACGAGCAGTACTTC
CASSKFASSGRRSSYEQYF
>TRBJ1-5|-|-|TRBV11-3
TGTGCCATCAAAGAGGGGGTCCTCCCTGGCTTCAATCAGCCCCAGCATTTT
CAIKEGVLPGFNQPQHF
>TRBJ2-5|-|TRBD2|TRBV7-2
TGTGCCAGCAGCTCTCCGGGGGGGACAGAGACCCAGTACTTC
CASSSPGGTETQYF
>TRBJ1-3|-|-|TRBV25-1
TGTGCCAGCAGTGACAGTTTCTCTGGAAACACCATATATTTT
CASSDSFSGNTIYF